These 26 T cell receptor beta chains share one sample of origin, sequenced in a study of T cell clones after liver transplantation. The assay was immunoSEQ multiplex PCR, and TCRdb's table has in-frame clones only and misses some. Of 20,000 to 30,000 clones listed, more than 65% are singletons. This specimen consisted of CD4+ T cells from blood, obtained before liver transplant. The receptors originated from a human donor who received a liver transplant.

The J gene is TRBJ2-5, the V gene TRBV30; 7 bases agree with TRBD1. CDR3 length equals 13 residues. Germline values: CDR1 GTSNPN, CDR2 SVGIG (reference sequence). The ends lost 4 bases at V and 5 bases at J; junction bases unmatched: 7. The CDR3 bases are TGTGCCTGGACTCTAGGGGGCTGGGAGACCCAGTACTTC. Protein sequence: CAWTLGGWETQYF.

This chain links TRBV5-8 with TRBJ2-3; 7 bases align to TRBD1. This CDR3 region has 15 residues. The V gene end was trimmed by 0 bases and the J gene end by 2 bases; junction bases not matched to a gene: 3. The germline gives CDR1 SGHTS, CDR2 YDEGEE. CDR3 DNA sequence: TGTGCCAGCAGCTTGGGGACAGGATACACAGATACGCAGTATTTT. Translation: CASSLGTGYTDTQYF.

The rearrangement joins TRBV6-1 to TRBJ1-4; D is ambiguous. The CDR3 consists of 14 residues. Germline CDR1 reads MNHNS; CDR2 reads SASEGT. Trimming pared 6 bases from V and 4 bases from J, leaving 12 bases between. DNA of the CDR3: TGTGCCAGCAGACGCGCGAGTTATAATGAAAAACTGTTTTTT. It encodes CASRRASYNEKLFF.

The chain combines TRBV6-6 with TRBJ2-3; 9 nucleotides agree with TRBD1. This CDR3 is built from 14 residues. The V segment lost 5 bases and the J segment 6 bases; nucleotides outside the gene matches: 6. Germline V gene lookup returns CDR1 MNHNY and CDR2 SVGAGI (reference sequence). The CDR3 spells CASSPSDRGDTQYF. CDR3 DNA: TGTGCCAGCAGTCCCTCGGACAGGGGCGATACGCAGTATTTT.

The chain combines TRBV12-5 with TRBJ2-3, with unresolved D. Trimming shortened V by 0 bases and J by 10 bases, and 17 bases separated the two germline ends. The CDR3 length is 15 residues. CDR1 is LGHNT and CDR2 is FRNRAP in the germline V gene. The CDR3 nucleotides read TGTGCTAGTGGTTTGGTACCGAACCTGGGTAGTGCGCAGTATTTT. It yields the protein CASGLVPNLGSAQYF.

This clone is medium-sized by share. This chain uses TRBV10-2 with TRBJ1-6; 9 nucleotides agree with TRBD1. CDR1 is WSHSY and CDR2 is SAAADI in the germline V gene. Trimming cost V 6 bases and J 5 bases; bases outside gene matches: 2. The CDR3 is 14 residues long. The CDR3 nucleotides read TGCGCCAGCAGCGACAGGGGGAATAATTCACCCCTCCACTTT. Its translation is CASSDRGNNSPLHF.

The chain carries TRBV20-1 and TRBJ2-7; no definite D call. Germline CDR1 and CDR2: DFQATT and SNEGSKA (reference sequence). The CDR3 spans 11 residues. CDR3 in amino acids: CSAPRSCEQYV. Written as DNA, the CDR3 is TGCAGTGCCCCGAGATCCTGCGAGCAGTACGTC.

The gene calls are TRBV6-5 and TRBJ1-1, with unresolved D. V dropped 0 bases and J dropped 6 bases, with 11 bases sitting between them. Germline V CDR1 and CDR2: MNHEY, SVGAGI. The CDR3 length is 14 residues. The CDR3 sequence: CASSYSQAWAEAFF. CDR3 nucleotides: TGTGCCAGCAGTTACTCTCAGGCCTGGGCTGAAGCTTTCTTT.

The V gene is TRBV15, the J gene TRBJ2-3, with TRBD2 matching over 8 bases. The ends lost 3 bases at V and 6 bases at J; junction bases unmatched: 8. The germline CDR1 and CDR2 sequences are LNHNV and YYDKDF (reference sequence). This CDR3 is built from 15 residues. CDR3 coding DNA: TGTGCCACCAGCAGCGCACCCCGGACTAGCGATACGCAGTATTTT. Translation: CATSSAPRTSDTQYF.

V and J are TRBV19 and TRBJ2-5; 14 bases fit TRBD2. This CDR3 spans 13 amino acids. J was trimmed by 7 bases and V by 5 bases; bases with no gene match: 0. Germline values: CDR1 LNHDA, CDR2 SQIVND (reference sequence). The CDR3 sequence is CASSGTSGGTQYF. CDR3 nucleotide sequence: TGTGCCAGTAGTGGGACTAGCGGGGGGACCCAGTACTTC.

The table lists this clone with a count of one. The rearrangement joins TRBV11-2 to TRBJ2-1; weak D call: TRBD2 (7 bases). Germline-derived CDR1 and CDR2 are SGHAT and FQNNGV. The CDR3 has 17 amino acids. Trimming removed 5 bases from V and 1 base from J, with 18 bases in between. CDR3 sequence (DNA): TGTGCCAGCAGCCCAAGGGGGGGCTTGGGGTCCTACAATGAGCAGTTCTTC. Translation: CASSPRGGLGSYNEQFF.

This sequence joins TRBV30 and TRBJ1-2; the D gene is possibly TRBD1 (6 bases). Germline V CDR1 and CDR2: GTSNPN, SVGIG (reference sequence). V was trimmed by 5 bases and J by 4 bases, leaving 11 bases between them. This CDR3 spans 12 amino acids. CDR3 loop: CAWAGHLYGYTF. The CDR3 nucleotides are TGTGCCTGGGCGGGACACCTCTATGGCTACACCTTC.

The chain joins TRBV5-4 to TRBJ2-3; a possible D gene is TRBD1 (6 bases). Germline V CDR1 and CDR2: SGHNT, YYREEE (reference sequence). The CDR3 covers 15 residues. The germline V and J ends were trimmed by 0 bases and 4 bases, with 12 bases remaining between them. CDR3 DNA: TGTGCCAGCAGCTTGGCCAGGGGCAGTGCAGATACGCAGTATTTT. As protein: CASSLARGSADTQYF.

V gene TRBV6-1 combines with J gene TRBJ1-4; D gene unclear. V was clipped by 5 bases and J by 4 bases, with 14 bases between them. This CDR3 contains 15 residues. Germline CDR1 MNHNS, CDR2 SASEGT. The chain's CDR3 is CASSTRRGVNEKLFF. CDR3 DNA sequence: TGTGCCAGCAGTACCCGCCGGGGTGTTAATGAAAAACTGTTTTTT.

The V call is TRBV30, the J call TRBJ2-7, with 14 bases matching TRBD2. J was trimmed by 6 bases and V by 6 bases; bases with no gene match: 19. The CDR3 length is 18 residues. CDR1 and CDR2 (germline): GTSNPN, SVGIG (reference sequence). The CDR3: CACAKGLAGVFSLGEQYV. The DNA of the CDR3 is TGTGCCTGCGCGAAGGGACTAGCGGGAGTCTTCTCCCTGGGCGAGCAGTACGTC.

This chain joins TRBV27 and TRBJ2-1; 9 bases map to TRBD1. Germline CDR1 reads MNHEY; CDR2 reads SMNVEV (reference sequence). J gave up 3 bases and V 6 bases, and 6 bases lay outside the gene matches. The CDR3 contains 15 residues. The CDR3, as DNA: TGTGCCAGCAGAACGGACAGGGGAATCTACAATGAGCAGTTCTTC. Encoded protein: CASRTDRGIYNEQFF.

The V and J genes are TRBV11-3 and TRBJ2-3, with unresolved D. Trimming took 5 bases from V and 4 from J, leaving 10 bases between them. CDR3 length: 13 amino acids. Per the germline V gene, CDR1 is SGHNT and CDR2 is YENEEA. The CDR3 sequence is CASSVGIADTQYF. In DNA form, the CDR3 reads TGTGCCAGCAGCGTCGGTATAGCAGATACGCAGTATTTT.

The chain joins TRBV5-1 to TRBJ1-4, with D possibly TRBD1 on 5 matching bases. This CDR3 is 15 amino acids long. V lost 4 bases and J lost 7, with 17 bases in between. The germline V gene has CDR1 SGHRS and CDR2 YFSETQ. The CDR3 spells CASSPGEGAGEKLFF. In DNA, the CDR3 is TGCGCCAGCAGCCCCGGCGAAGGGGCCGGTGAAAAACTGTTTTTT.

V is TRBV28 and J is TRBJ2-7, with D tentatively TRBD1 (6 bases). This CDR3 has 11 residues. V was shortened by 9 bases and J by 5 bases, with 11 bases between the two germline ends. Germline assignment: CDR1 MDHEN and CDR2 SYDVKM. Here the CDR3 reads CASGGGDEQYF. The CDR3 bases are TGTGCCAGTGGGGGCGGAGACGAGCAGTACTTC.

V usage is TRBV11-2 and J usage is TRBJ2-7, with D perhaps matching TRBD2 (5 bases). Deletions cut 5 bases from V and 9 bases from J, with 20 bases between. The CDR3 is 14 residues long. Germline CDR1 is SGHAT and CDR2 is FQNNGV. CDR3 in DNA: TGTGCCAGCAGCAACATAGCCTGGGAGCCAAGGCAGTACGTC. This encodes CASSNIAWEPRQYV.

This clone came up a few times. V and J are TRBV25-1 and TRBJ1-2; a weak D match, TRBD1 (6 bases). There are 15 residues in the CDR3. CDR1 and CDR2 from the germline V gene are MGHDK and SYGVNS. The V and J ends lost 2 bases and 4 bases respectively, with 14 bases between them. The CDR3 DNA is TGTGCCAGCAGTGAAGAGGGGCTCAGGGGCTATGGCTACACCTTC. Translation: CASSEEGLRGYGYTF.

This sequence joins TRBV18 and TRBJ1-3; D is unclear. This CDR3 has 13 amino acids. Trimming shortened V by 2 bases and J by 5 bases, and 7 bases separated the two germline ends. Germline lookup yields CDR1 KGHSH and CDR2 LQKENI. The CDR3 sequence: CASSPNNRNTIYF. The CDR3 DNA is TGTGCCAGCTCACCAAACAACAGAAACACCATATATTTT.

The chain has TRBV6-5 and TRBJ1-2, with a possible D match to TRBD1 (5 bases). The CDR3 is 14 amino acids. The ends were cut back, 6 bases at V and 8 bases at J, with 19 bases in the middle. Germline V gene data show CDR1 as MNHEY and CDR2 as SVGAGI. The CDR3 protein is CASRSGTMARGYTF. CDR3 DNA: TGTGCCAGCAGGTCCGGGACGATGGCCCGGGGCTACACCTTC.

CDR3 bases: TGTGCCAGCAGCTTCCTAGCGGGAGGAACAGGTGGGGCCAACGTCCTGACTTTC. It is translated as CASSFLAGGTGGANVLTF. This sequence joins TRBV11-3 and TRBJ2-6, with 11 bases lining up with TRBD2. CDR1 is SGHNT, CDR2 YENEEA, per germline. J lost 3 bases, V lost 3 bases, and 7 bases had no gene match. This CDR3 is 18 amino acids long.

This clone was seen just once. This chain links TRBV4-2 with TRBJ2-1, with 7 positions matching TRBD1. Germline CDR1 reads LGHNA; CDR2 reads YNFKEQ. After removal of 4 bases from V and 0 bases from J, the junction contained 9 bases not matched to a gene. The CDR3 extends over 17 amino acids. CDR3 residues: CASSLEQGISSYNEQFF. As DNA, the CDR3 is TGTGCCAGCAGCCTCGAACAGGGGATATCCTCCTACAATGAGCAGTTCTTC.

V is TRBV7-9 and J is TRBJ2-7; a weak D match, TRBD1 (6 bases). Germline V lookup: CDR1 SEHNR, CDR2 FQNEAQ (reference sequence). The V end was cut by 5 bases, the J end by 7 bases, with 21 bases between. This CDR3 has 15 amino acids. The DNA of the CDR3 is TGTGCCAGCAGCCGAACCGAGGGGACACCGGGGGAGCAGTACTTC. This codes for CASSRTEGTPGEQYF.